The clone carrying this T cell receptor beta chain has a single count. The CDR3 has 16 amino acids. Germline V CDR1 and CDR2: LNHDA, SQIVND (reference sequence). Germline trimming cut 9 bases from V and 2 bases from J; bases unmatched to any gene: 8. Measured with immunoSEQ multiplex PCR; TCRdb has only the in-frame clones, and not every one. The sample contains around 220,000 clones, 70% to 90% of which appear only once. This record belongs to a study of blood T cell repertoires in COVID-19. The V call is TRBV19, the J call TRBJ2-1; 12 positions agree with TRBD2. This receptor was identified in a woman between 40 and 50 years old who had recovered from COVID-19. The sequenced sample consisted of peripheral blood. In DNA, the CDR3 is TGTGCCAGCAAAAGGACTAGCGGGACTCCCTACAATGAGCAGTTCTTC. This gives the protein CASKRTSGTPYNEQFF.